A single sample is the source of the 16 T cell receptor beta chains below, sequenced in a study of molecular identifiers for immune sequencing clone quantification. TCRdb reanalysed the PCR reads using MiXCR and keeps one entry per CDR3 protein. The sample includes about 640,000 distinct CDR3 sequences, roughly 21% of them seen just once. The sample consisted of naive CD8+ T cells from blood, with Jurkat cell RNA spiked in. Subset here: FACS-sorted CD8+CD4-CCR7+CD45RA+ naive T cells. Receptor source: a human donor in good health. Some libraries in this study had Jurkat cell RNA spiked in.

The chain recombines TRBV7-4 with TRBJ2-7; 7 bases line up with TRBD1. Trimming cost V 3 bases and J 1 base; bases outside gene matches: 12. The CDR3 has 17 amino acids. Germline CDR1 SGHVT, CDR2 SQSDAQ. The CDR3 protein is CASSFLRRDRASYEQYF. CDR3 coding DNA: TGTGCCAGCAGCTTTTTACGCCGGGACAGAGCATCCTACGAGCAGTACTTC.

The chain couples TRBV19 to TRBJ1-2, with 10 positions matching TRBD1. The ends lost 7 bases at V and 4 bases at J; junction bases unmatched: 6. The CDR3 is 14 residues long. Germline CDR1 LNHDA, CDR2 SQIVND (reference sequence). The CDR3 bases are TGTGCCAGTAAGGACAGGGGGTACTTCTATGGCTACACCTTC. It encodes CASKDRGYFYGYTF.

Notes on this clonotype: The final CDR3 position lacks the conserved phenylalanine or tryptophan, pointing to a likely read error. The chain has TRBV5-1 and TRBJ2-7, with TRBD2 matching over 9 bases. Germline loops: CDR1 SGHRS, CDR2 YFSETQ. Germline trimming cut 1 base from V and 6 bases from J; bases unmatched to any gene: 8. CDR3 length equals 15 residues. The CDR3 reads CASSLISGSRGEQYS. CDR3 in DNA: TGCGCCAGCAGCTTGATTAGCGGGAGTCGTGGCGAGCAGTACTCC.

This rearrangement joins TRBV7-9 to TRBJ2-1; D not certain. Trimming removed 3 bases from V and 3 bases from J, with 6 bases in between. This CDR3 comprises 13 residues. Germline V gene data show CDR1 as SEHNR and CDR2 as FQNEAQ (reference sequence). The CDR3 sequence: CASSFADYNEQFF. CDR3 DNA sequence: TGTGCCAGCAGCTTTGCAGACTACAATGAGCAGTTCTTC.

This clonotype showed up many times. This chain connects TRBV19 to TRBJ2-1; 8 bases match TRBD2. J lost 3 bases, V lost 5 bases, and 9 bases had no gene match. The CDR3 consists of 16 residues. Germline V gene lookup returns CDR1 LNHDA and CDR2 SQIVND (reference sequence). Here the CDR3 reads CASSPISGVFYNEQFF. The CDR3 DNA reads TGTGCCAGTAGTCCGATTAGCGGGGTTTTCTACAATGAGCAGTTCTTC.

This clonotype was detected many times. V gene TRBV29-1 combines with J gene TRBJ1-1; D not certain. V dropped 7 bases and J dropped 1 base, with 22 bases sitting between them. Germline V CDR1 and CDR2: SQVTM, ANQGSEA. This CDR3 spans 16 amino acids. CDR3: CSAGVREGSWNTEAFF. For the CDR3, the DNA is TGCAGCGCTGGGGTCCGCGAAGGTAGTTGGAACACTGAAGCTTTCTTT.

In the case of this clonotype: Here the CDR3 omits its conserved ending phenylalanine or tryptophan, so a read error is the likely source. The genes are TRBV16 and TRBJ1-1; D is unclear. This CDR3 contains 14 residues. CDR1 and CDR2 (germline): KGHSY, FQNENV. The CDR3 loop is CASSQDDGNTEAFL. CDR3 bases: TGTGCCAGCAGCCAAGACGACGGGAACACAGAAGCTTTCCTT.

This clonotype was seen at least ten times. This chain uses TRBV4-3 with TRBJ2-1, with D unresolved. From germline, CDR1 is LGHNA and CDR2 YSLEER. The CDR3 totals 17 residues. With 0 bases removed from V and 8 bases from J, the gap between germline ends came to 20 bases. The CDR3 DNA reads TGCGCCAGCAGCCAAGATCATAACTTTTTTTCGGGCTATGAGCAGTTCTTC. This codes for CASSQDHNFFSGYEQFF.

With regard to this clonotype: Possible read error: a much larger clone is one base away. DNA for the CDR3: TGCGCCAGCAGCTTGGTCCTTGACACTAAAGCTTTCTTT. Encoded protein: CASSLVLDTKAFF. The chain links TRBV5-1 to TRBJ1-1; D is uncertain. The CDR3 runs 13 residues. The germline V gene encodes CDR1 SGHRS and CDR2 YFSETQ.

For this clonotype: Germline is not matched at one junction end, which may reflect a read error. The gene calls are TRBV28 and TRBJ1-5, with a weak D call TRBD1 (5 bases). Germline-derived CDR1 and CDR2 are MDHEN and SYDVKM. This CDR3 spans 13 amino acids. DNA of the CDR3: TGTGCCAGCAGTCCCTTAGGGGATCAGCTCCAGCATTTT. It translates to CASSPLGDQLQHF.

Note on this clonotype: A single base separates this from a much larger clone, so it may be a read error. The chain recombines TRBV4-2 with TRBJ1-1, with a possible D match to TRBD1 (5 bases). The length of the CDR3 is 17 residues. Trimming took off 4 bases at V and 4 bases at J, with 22 bases between the two ends. Looked up from germline, CDR1 is LGHNA and CDR2 is YNFKEQ. CDR3 residues: CASSRGTKKFESTEAFF. CDR3 DNA sequence: TGTGCCAGCAGCCGGGGGACTAAAAAATTTGAATCCACTGAAGCTTTCTTT.

The V and J genes are TRBV27 and TRBJ2-7; TRBD2 matches at 9 bases. The CDR3 consists of 15 residues. Germline V gives CDR1 MNHEY, CDR2 SMNVEV (reference sequence). Losses at the gene ends were 7 bases for V and 0 bases for J; bases not matched to a gene: 7. CDR3 nucleotides: TGTGCCAGCACGAGCCTAGCGGGGACCTCCTACGAGCAGTACTTC. It encodes CASTSLAGTSYEQYF.

This clonotype has at least ten counts. This chain uses TRBV19 with TRBJ1-5, with TRBD1 as a possible D gene (5 bases). V was cut by 5 bases and J by 5 bases, with 10 bases left in between. Germline CDR1 is LNHDA and CDR2 is SQIVND (reference sequence). The CDR3 consists of 13 residues. This CDR3 reads CASSRGTHQPQHF. In nucleotides, the CDR3 is TGTGCCAGTAGTCGAGGGACCCATCAGCCCCAGCATTTT. The entire variable domain, with the rest obtained from reference TRBV19 and TRBJ1-5, is as follows: DGGITQSPKYLFRKEGQNVTLSCEQNLNHDAMYWYRQDPGQGLRLIYYSQIVNDFQKGDIAEGYSVSREKKESFPLTVTSAQKNPTAFYLCASSRGTHQPQHFGDGTRLSIL.

In this sample, this clonotype turned up a few times. The chain employs TRBV2 and TRBJ1-6; D remains ambiguous. From germline, CDR1 is SNHLY and CDR2 FYNNEI. The CDR3 is 16 residues long. V dropped 3 bases and J dropped 8 bases, with 17 bases sitting between them. The CDR3 DNA reads TGTGCCAGCAGTGATTCGGCCATGAGGGCGTATTCACCCCTCCACTTT. It translates to CASSDSAMRAYSPLHF.

This clonotype was seen repeatedly, ten times or more. The chain joins TRBV4-1 to TRBJ2-2; D is undetermined. Germline V gene data show CDR1 as MGHRA and CDR2 as YSYEKL. Trimming stripped 1 base from V and 0 bases from J, with 6 bases between. The CDR3 is 15 amino acids. Written as DNA, the CDR3 is TGCGCCAGCAGCCAAGGTGACACGAACACCGGGGAGCTGTTTTTT. Translation: CASSQGDTNTGELFF.

This clonotype has only a few counts. A much larger clone is a single base away; this may be a read error. This chain links TRBV29-1 with TRBJ1-1; D is possibly TRBD1 (5 bases). The CDR3 length is 12 residues. The V end was cut by 3 bases, the J end by 0 bases, with 5 bases between. Germline V lookup: CDR1 SQVTM, CDR2 ANQGSEA. The CDR3: CSVEGLNTEAFF. The CDR3 nucleotides read TGCAGCGTTGAGGGGCTGAACACTGAAGCTTTCTTT.